This T cell receptor (beta chain) was sequenced in a study of human T cells and chemical hapten exposure. Looking at the study overall: For sensitization, 2% DPC was applied to a roughly 2 cm by roughly 2 cm patch of upper inner arm skin. DPC at 0.01% went onto the upper back in patch tests, read at 6 days. General study findings and limits: DPC sensitization left the count of TCRs above 1 in 1000 unchanged.

V dropped 0 bases and J dropped 0 bases, with 8 bases sitting between them. CDR3 size: 15 residues. Germline CDR1 reads MNHEY; CDR2 reads SMNVEV (reference sequence). Time point given: patch test 1, 2 weeks after DPC sensitization. The treatment here: therapeutic diphenylcyclopropenone sensitization with weekly scalp DPC. TCRdb ran MiXCR on the RACE reads and lists one entry per CDR3 protein. The data hold 84,000 or so distinct CDR3 sequences, with under 12% observed a single time. About this clonotype itself: The target antigen is unknown.

This chain joins TRBV27 and TRBJ2-5; no firm D call. Sequencing was performed on whole blood, taken in connection with sensitization to the hapten diphenylcyclopropenone (DPC). The TCR comes from a man aged 35 to 55 with alopecia areata. Some clones in this sample may be carry-over from other donors' samples. The CDR3 sequence: CASSLSYGYQETQYF. The CDR3 DNA is TGTGCCAGCAGTTTATCTTACGGGTACCAAGAGACCCAGTACTTC.